This T cell receptor beta chain derives from a study of blood T cell repertoires in COVID-19. The assay was immunoSEQ multiplex PCR, and TCRdb's table has in-frame clones only and misses some. The table records 150,000 to 200,000 clones, 90% to 95% of them present only once. CDR3 length: 12 residues. V lost 4 bases, J lost 4 bases, and 10 bases lay in between. Germline V gene sequence: CDR1 SQVTM, CDR2 ANQGSEA. This chain links TRBV29-1 with TRBJ1-2, with unresolved D. The source is a woman in her fifties or sixties with COVID-19, enrolled during active disease. The specimen was peripheral blood. The CDR3 reads CSVAGLRYGYTF. The CDR3 nucleotides are TGCAGCGTTGCCGGACTACGCTATGGCTACACCTTC.